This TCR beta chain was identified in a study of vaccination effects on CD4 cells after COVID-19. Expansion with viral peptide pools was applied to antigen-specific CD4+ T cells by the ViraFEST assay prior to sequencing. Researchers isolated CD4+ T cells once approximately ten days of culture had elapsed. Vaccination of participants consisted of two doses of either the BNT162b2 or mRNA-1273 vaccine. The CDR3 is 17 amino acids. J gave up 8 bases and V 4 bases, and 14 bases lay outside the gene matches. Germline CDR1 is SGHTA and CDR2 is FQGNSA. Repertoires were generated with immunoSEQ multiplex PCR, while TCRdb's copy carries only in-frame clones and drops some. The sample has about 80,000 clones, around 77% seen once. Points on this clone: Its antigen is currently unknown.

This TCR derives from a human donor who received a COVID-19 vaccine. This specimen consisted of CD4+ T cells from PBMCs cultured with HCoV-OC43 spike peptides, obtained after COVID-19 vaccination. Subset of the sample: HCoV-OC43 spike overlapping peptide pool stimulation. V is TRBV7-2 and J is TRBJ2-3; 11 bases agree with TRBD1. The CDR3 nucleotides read TGTGCCAGCAGCTCGAAAACCGGGACAGGGGGAGGGGGTACGCAGTATTTT. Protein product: CASSSKTGTGGGGTQYF.